This TCR beta chain comes out of a study of blood T cell repertoires in COVID-19. On the study more broadly: From the United States, Italy and Spain came samples of acute and convalescent COVID-19.

Method: immunoSEQ multiplex PCR; TCRdb's copy keeps in-frame clones and lacks some. The sample holds about 230,000 clones, 80% to 90% seen once. On this clone itself: Additional DNA sequences in this sample encode the identical CDR3.

Patients of the Seattle cohort, enrolled during active infection, were followed longitudinally. Germline lookup yields CDR1 WNHNN and CDR2 SYGVQD (reference sequence). The CDR3 loop spans 15 amino acids. V shed 2 bases and J 4 bases; nucleotides not matched to a gene: 6. V is TRBV10-1 and J is TRBJ2-7; TRBD1 matches 9 bases. Sequencing used peripheral blood. This TCR was sampled from a man in his fifties with COVID-19, enrolled during active disease. CDR3 nucleotides: TGCGCCAGCAGTGAGACGGGGACAGGGCGGTACGAGCAGTACTTC. Amino acid sequence: CASSETGTGRYEQYF.